Shown below are 10 T cell receptor beta chains from a single sample sequenced in a study of vaccination effects on CD4 cells after COVID-19. Antigens for these TCRs are unknown. Here immunoSEQ multiplex PCR was the method, and the copy in TCRdb shows in-frame clones only, minus some. The repertoire includes 41,000 or so clones, 65% to 80% of them detected once, and around 2.8% sits in the top ten. Before sequencing, viral peptide pools were used by the ViraFEST assay to expand antigen-specific CD4+ T cells. Culturing for around ten days preceded CD4+ T cell isolation. Previously uninfected by SARS-CoV-2, the vaccine recipients also showed negative nucleocapsid antibodies. The sequencing used CD4+ T cells from PBMCs cultured with HCoV-NL63 spike peptides, collected before COVID-19 vaccination. The receptor source for this set is a human donor who received a COVID-19 vaccine.

The rearrangement joins TRBV12-3 or TRBV12-4 to TRBJ1-2, with 8 bases lining up with TRBD1. J was trimmed by 4 bases and V by 6 bases; bases with no gene match: 4. The CDR3 is made up of 13 amino acids. CDR3 nucleotide sequence: TGTGCCAGCAGGCCGACAGGGGCCTATGGCTACACCTTC. It translates to CASRPTGAYGYTF.

V gene TRBV15 combines with J gene TRBJ2-4; D is perhaps TRBD2 (6 bases). Trimming cost V 1 base and J 5 bases, with 15 bases left between them. The germline gives CDR1 LNHNV, CDR2 YYDKDF (reference sequence). The CDR3 sequence is 16 residues long. The CDR3 region has the DNA TGTGCCACCAGCAGAGCCGGGCGGGGTTTCCAAAACATTCAGTACTTC. Its translation is CATSRAGRGFQNIQYF.

The chain combines TRBV7-3 with TRBJ2-3, with D unclear. CDR3 length: 14 amino acids. Germline CDR1 SGHTA, CDR2 FQGTGA. Trimming cost V 5 bases and J 1 base, with 10 bases left between them. The CDR3 bases are TGTGCCAGCAGCCAGGATGGACGCACAGATACGCAGTATTTT. Its translation is CASSQDGRTDTQYF.

The chain uses TRBV24-1 and TRBJ2-1; a possible D gene is TRBD1 (6 bases). The V end was cut by 7 bases, the J end by 5 bases, with 17 bases between. The length of the CDR3 is 15 residues. In germline, CDR1 is KGHDR, CDR2 SFDVKD. The CDR3 bases are TGTGCCACCAGCCCCCGGGCAGGGGTGAACAATGAGCAGTTCTTC. Its translation: CATSPRAGVNNEQFF.

The gene calls are TRBV18 and TRBJ2-5, with 11 bases lining up with TRBD2. CDR3 size: 17 residues. The V gene end was trimmed by 3 bases and the J gene end by 2 bases; junction bases not matched to a gene: 8. From germline, CDR1 is KGHSH and CDR2 LQKENI. The CDR3 spells CASSPLLAGALQETQYF. In DNA form, the CDR3 reads TGTGCCAGCTCACCCTTACTAGCGGGGGCCTTACAAGAGACCCAGTACTTC.

This rearrangement joins TRBV10-3 to TRBJ1-1, with TRBD1 as a possible D gene (5 bases). Between the trimmed V and J ends, which lost 7 bases and 5 bases, there was a span of 14 bases. Germline-derived CDR1 and CDR2 are ENHRY and SYGVKD. The length of the CDR3 is 13 residues. The CDR3 sequence is CAITGGAGTEAFF. CDR3 DNA: TGTGCCATCACTGGAGGGGCTGGTACTGAAGCTTTCTTT.

V is TRBV7-3 and J is TRBJ2-3, with TRBD2 matching over 10 bases. The trim removed 4 bases at V and 2 bases at J, leaving 15 bases unmatched. The CDR3 has 19 amino acids. CDR1 SGHTA and CDR2 FQGTGA come from the germline V gene. This CDR3 is CASSSSLAGAPLNTDTQYF. CDR3 nucleotides: TGTGCCAGCAGCTCGTCTCTAGCGGGGGCCCCACTTAACACAGATACGCAGTATTTT.

The gene calls are TRBV28 and TRBJ1-3; D remains unclear. The CDR3 contains 15 residues. CDR1 is MDHEN, CDR2 SYDVKM, per germline. With 7 bases removed from V and 1 base from J, the gap between germline ends came to 14 bases. CDR3 sequence: CASTPLGGSGNTIYF. For the CDR3, the DNA is TGTGCCAGCACTCCTCTAGGTGGGTCTGGAAACACCATATATTTT.

This chain links TRBV5-1 with TRBJ2-4; D is perhaps TRBD1 or TRBD2 (6 bases each). The CDR3 runs 14 residues. V lost 0 bases and J 8 bases, leaving 12 bases between the germline ends. Germline CDR1 and CDR2: SGHRS and YFSETQ. The CDR3 spells CASSLDRRGDIQYF. As DNA, the CDR3 is TGCGCCAGCAGCTTGGACCGTAGGGGGGACATTCAGTACTTC.

J is TRBJ1-2 and V is TRBV15, with D unclear. Trimming removed 0 bases from V and 8 bases from J, with 13 bases in between. CDR1 is LNHNV and CDR2 is YYDKDF in the germline V gene (reference sequence). The CDR3 loop spans 14 amino acids. CDR3 loop: CATSREGITYGYTF. DNA of the CDR3: TGTGCCACCAGCAGAGAGGGGATTACTTACGGCTACACCTTC.